A single sample gave rise to the 10 T cell receptor beta chains below, sequenced in a study of beta chain features in type 1 diabetes. The investigators reverse transcribed all of the isolated RNA, so they sequenced expressed TCRB transcripts. The method was immunoSEQ multiplex PCR; TCRdb's version includes in-frame clones alone and lacks a portion of them. This table has hundreds of thousands of clones, approximately 14% appearing once. The sequencing sample was made of naive CD4+ T cells from blood. These receptors were collected from a man aged 30 to 45 in good health.

V and J are TRBV11-2 and TRBJ2-1; TRBD2 agrees at 9 bases. Germline V gives CDR1 SGHAT, CDR2 FQNNGV. The length of the CDR3 is 14 residues. The trim removed 7 bases at V and 4 bases at J, leaving 5 bases unmatched. CDR3 sequence: CASTLAGPYNEQFF. The CDR3 region has the DNA TGTGCCAGCACTCTAGCGGGGCCTTACAATGAGCAGTTCTTC.

This clone was picked up a small number of times. The J gene is TRBJ2-1, the V gene TRBV5-1, with D hard to call. V dropped 4 bases and J dropped 8 bases, with 19 bases sitting between them. The length of the CDR3 is 15 residues. Per germline, CDR1 SGHRS and CDR2 YFSETQ. The CDR3 DNA reads as TGCGCCAGCAGCCTGGCAAGCTTAGCTCGGGATGAGCAGTTCTTC. Amino acids: CASSLASLARDEQFF.

V gene TRBV30 combines with J gene TRBJ2-5, with 8 bases matching TRBD1. Germline CDR1 reads GTSNPN; CDR2 reads SVGIG (reference sequence). This CDR3 is 16 amino acids long. V lost 3 bases and J lost 3; bases outside the gene matches: 12. The CDR3 loop is CAWRNGTGLRKETQYF. In nucleotides, the CDR3 is TGTGCCTGGAGGAATGGGACAGGTCTTCGAAAAGAGACCCAGTACTTC.

V usage is TRBV2 and J usage is TRBJ2-1, with D possibly being TRBD2 (5 bases). Germline V gene lookup returns CDR1 SNHLY and CDR2 FYNNEI. This CDR3 has 15 amino acids. V was cut by 4 bases and J by 0 bases, with 10 bases left in between. DNA of the CDR3: TGTGCCAGCAGTGTGGAGGCGAGCTCCTACAATGAGCAGTTCTTC. It specifies CASSVEASSYNEQFF.

This clone was recorded a few times. The V gene is TRBV30, the J gene TRBJ2-1; 7 nucleotides align to TRBD1. This CDR3 comprises 17 residues. Germline values: CDR1 GTSNPN, CDR2 SVGIG (reference sequence). The ends lost 3 bases at V and 1 base at J; junction bases unmatched: 12. CDR3 protein: CAWREWSDRVSYNEQFF. CDR3 sequence (DNA): TGTGCCTGGAGGGAGTGGTCCGACAGGGTATCCTACAATGAGCAGTTCTTC.

This chain joins TRBV9 and TRBJ2-7, with a weak D call TRBD1 (5 bases). The V end lost 0 bases, the J end lost 2 bases, and 12 bases lay between the germline ends. CDR1 is SGDLS and CDR2 is YYNGEE in the germline V gene. This CDR3 region has 15 residues. The CDR3 region has the DNA TGTGCCAGCAGCGTAGGAACCAGGGCCCCCTACGAGCAGTACTTC. Protein sequence: CASSVGTRAPYEQYF.

V usage is TRBV6-5 and J usage is TRBJ1-5; 8 nucleotides align to TRBD1. This CDR3 is built from 15 residues. CDR1 is MNHEY and CDR2 is SVGAGI in the germline V gene. Trimming took 4 bases from V and 4 from J; bases not matched to a gene: 6. Here the CDR3 reads CASSLDRGGNQPQHF. CDR3 coding DNA: TGTGCCAGCAGTTTAGACAGGGGTGGGAATCAGCCCCAGCATTTT.

The chain is built from TRBV19 and TRBJ2-3, with a tentative D call TRBD2 (6 bases). From germline, CDR1 is LNHDA and CDR2 SQIVND (reference sequence). V lost 9 bases to trimming and J lost 0 bases, with 13 bases between them. This CDR3 spans 14 amino acids. CDR3 amino acids: CASNREFSTDTQYF. The CDR3 DNA reads TGTGCCAGCAACCGGGAGTTCAGCACAGATACGCAGTATTTT. The full variable domain, completed using reference TRBV19 and TRBJ2-3, is DGGITQSPKYLFRKEGQNVTLSCEQNLNHDAMYWYRQDPGQGLRLIYYSQIVNDFQKGDIAEGYSVSREKKESFPLTVTSAQKNPTAFYLCASNREFSTDTQYFGPGTRLTVL.

This sequence joins TRBV19 and TRBJ2-3; tentatively, D is TRBD1 (5 bases). In germline, CDR1 is LNHDA, CDR2 SQIVND (reference sequence). The V end lost 7 bases, the J end lost 6 bases, and 14 bases lay between the germline ends. There are 13 residues in the CDR3. CDR3 sequence: CASTYPGRDTQYF. Here the CDR3 DNA reads TGTGCCAGTACCTATCCAGGGCGGGATACGCAGTATTTT.

This clone was counted between two and nine times. The chain recombines TRBV5-4 with TRBJ2-1, with no clear D. V lost 0 bases to trimming and J lost 5 bases, with 6 bases between them. The CDR3 runs to 13 residues. Per the germline V gene, CDR1 is SGHNT and CDR2 is YYREEE (reference sequence). The CDR3 is CASSLVVDNEQFF. The CDR3, as DNA: TGTGCCAGCAGCTTGGTGGTGGACAATGAGCAGTTCTTC.